These T cell receptor beta chains were read from a single sample in a study of blood T cell repertoires in COVID-19. TCRdb's copy holds only in-frame clones and misses some; the assay was immunoSEQ multiplex PCR. The sample shows some 360,000 clones, 88% of them seen only once. Sample: PBMCs or T cells enriched from blood (not recorded which). These receptors originate from a woman aged 25 to 39 who had been exposed to COVID-19. Each CDR3 is given with its conserved first and last residue. The order of the fields is V gene, D gene, CDR3 length, J gene, clone size, CDR3 DNA, CDR3 protein. The D gene is left open where the match is weak. The listing skips clone size in some rows; elsewhere it reads once, few, many or a size class.

>TRBV4-2|-|14|TRBJ2-7|-
TGTGCCAGCAGCCAAGGGATAGGGGGGGGTGAGCAGTACTTC
CASSQGIGGGEQYF
>TRBV7-9|TRBD2|16|TRBJ2-1|few
TGTGCCAGCAGCCCAACGGGAGCTAGCGGATACAATGAGCAGTTCTTC
CASSPTGASGYNEQFF
>TRBV28|TRBD2|16|TRBJ2-1|-
TGTGCCAGCAGTGGGACTAGCGGGAGCTCAGGCAATGAGCAGTTCTTC
CASSGTSGSSGNEQFF
>TRBV9|TRBD2|16|TRBJ2-7|-
TGTGCCAGCAGCTTCGGAGCGGGACTACTGGGGTCCGAGCAGTACTTC
CASSFGAGLLGSEQYF
>TRBV29-1|TRBD1|11|TRBJ2-3|-
TGCAGCGTCTCGACAGGGCCCATTTCGTATTTT
CSVSTGPISYF
>TRBV7-8|TRBD1|16|TRBJ2-7|-
TGTGCCAGCAGCTCCCCTCAGGGGGCTCCTTCCTACGAGCAGTACTTC
CASSSPQGAPSYEQYF
>TRBV19|TRBD2|17|TRBJ2-7|-
TGTGCCAGTAGTCTCCGGACTAGCGGGAGGTCGACCTACGAGCAGTACTTC
CASSLRTSGRSTYEQYF
>TRBV7-7|-|16|TRBJ2-1|-
TGTGCTAGCAGCGAGTCTGAAAGCCACCCCTACAATGAGCAGTTCTTC
CASSESESHPYNEQFF
>TRBV4-2|TRBD2|15|TRBJ2-7|-
TGTGCCAGCAGCCAAGAGACTAGCGGGAGCTCCGAGCAGTACTTC
CASSQETSGSSEQYF
>TRBV12-5|-|15|TRBJ2-2|-
TGTGCTAGTGGTTTACCACAGGGTGGCACCGGGGAGCTGTTTTTT
CASGLPQGGTGELFF
>TRBV19|-|16|TRBJ1-3|-
TGTGCCAGTAGCCCCTCGGACAAGCTCACTGGAAACACCATATATTTT
CASSPSDKLTGNTIYF
>TRBV19|TRBD1|14|TRBJ1-2|-
TGTGCCAGTAGTTTGGGACAGGGGACCCTCGGCTACACCTTC
CASSLGQGTLGYTF
>TRBV5-1|TRBD1|15|TRBJ2-1|-
TGCGCCAGCAGACAGTCGGGGCAGGGGGCGGATGAGCAGTTCTTC
CASRQSGQGADEQFF
>TRBV19|TRBD1|15|TRBJ2-7|-
TGTGCCAGTAGTATCACCGGGACAGGAGCGTACGAGCAGTACTTC
CASSITGTGAYEQYF
>TRBV5-1|TRBD2|15|TRBJ2-7|once
TGCGCCAGCAGCATGACTAGCGGGAGTTTGGGTGAGCAGTACTTC
CASSMTSGSLGEQYF
>TRBV7-8|TRBD2|14|TRBJ2-1|-
TGTGCCAGCAGCCTGACTAGCGAGTACAATGAGCAGTTCTTC
CASSLTSEYNEQFF
>TRBV7-2|-|17|TRBJ2-3|-
TGTGCCAGCAGCCCCTTTTTGTGGCGGGTCGGCACAGATACGCAGTATTTT
CASSPFLWRVGTDTQYF
>TRBV3-1/TRBV3-2|-|13|TRBJ2-5|-
TGTGCCAGCAGCCTGGGAGGACAAGAGACCCAGTACTTC
CASSLGGQETQYF
>TRBV7-8|-|13|TRBJ1-1|-
TGTGCCAGCAGCTTATCGGGAGGAACTGAAGCTTTCTTT
CASSLSGGTEAFF
>TRBV6-5|TRBD1|15|TRBJ2-1|-
TGTGCCAGCATCCCCCGGGACAGGGGGCTATATGAGCAGTTCTTC
CASIPRDRGLYEQFF
>TRBV18|-|13|TRBJ2-5|-
TGTGCCAGCTCACCGGGCCCCAGTGTGACCCAGTACTTC
CASSPGPSVTQYF
>TRBV12-3/TRBV12-4|-|12|TRBJ1-5|-
TGTGCCAGCAGTTTAGGAGGCCAGCCCCAGCATTTT
CASSLGGQPQHF
>TRBV27|-|16|TRBJ2-2|-
TGTGCCAGCAGTTTTTCAGGGCGAACGAACACCGGGGAGCTGTTTTTT
CASSFSGRTNTGELFF
>TRBV7-9|TRBD2|17|TRBJ2-2|-
TGTGCCAGCAGCTCCGCCGGACTAGCGGGAATCACCGGGGAGCTGTTTTTT
CASSSAGLAGITGELFF
>TRBV7-9|TRBD2|15|TRBJ2-1|-
TGTGCCAGCAGCAAGACTAGCGGGATGATCGATGAGCAGTTCTTC
CASSKTSGMIDEQFF
>TRBV7-8|TRBD2|17|TRBJ2-1|-
TGTGCCAGCAGCTTCAGTCGGACTAGCGGAAGGTACAATGAGCAGTTCTTC
CASSFSRTSGRYNEQFF
>TRBV18|-|15|TRBJ2-7|once
TGTGCCAGCTCAGCGGACTTCTTTTCCCCCTACGAGCAGTACTTC
CASSADFFSPYEQYF
>TRBV6-5|TRBD2|16|TRBJ2-2|-
TGTGCCAGCAGTTACAACGGGAGGGGGAACACCGGGGAGCTGTTTTTT
CASSYNGRGNTGELFF
>TRBV9|TRBD1|16|TRBJ1-6|-
TGTGCCAGCAGCGTAGACGGGACAGGCGGTAATTCACCCCTCCACTTT
CASSVDGTGGNSPLHF
>TRBV11-2|TRBD1|15|TRBJ2-1|-
TGTGCCAGCAGCTTCGGGACAGGGGATGTCGATGAGCAGTTCTTC
CASSFGTGDVDEQFF
>TRBV6-5|-|15|TRBJ1-2|-
TGTGCCAGCAGTTACTCGAGGGGGATGGGCTATGGCTACACCTTC
CASSYSRGMGYGYTF
>TRBV7-3|TRBD2|16|TRBJ2-3|-
TGTGCCAGCAGCTTAAATGTAGCGGGAGGACTAGATACGCAGTATTTT
CASSLNVAGGLDTQYF
>TRBV18|-|14|TRBJ1-6|-
TGTGCCAGCTCACGGGACACAGAAGATTCACCCCTCCACTTT
CASSRDTEDSPLHF
>TRBV19|-|15|TRBJ2-7|many
TGTGCCAGACACATGGAGGCCGGAGTCTCCTACGAGCAGTACTTC
CARHMEAGVSYEQYF
>TRBV21-1|-|14|TRBJ1-2|-
TGTGCCAGCAAGCCCCCCCAGGGGTACTATGGCTACACCTTC
CASKPPQGYYGYTF
>TRBV7-9|TRBD2|17|TRBJ2-5|-
TGTGCCAGCCACGAGCTAACTAGCGGGAGGGGAGAGGAGACCCAGTACTTC
CASHELTSGRGEETQYF
>TRBV5-1|-|15|TRBJ2-2|once
TGCGCCAGCCCCTTTAAGGGGCCGAACACCGGGGAGCTGTTTTTT
CASPFKGPNTGELFF
>TRBV19|-|16|TRBJ1-4|-
TGTGCCAGTAGTATAAGTGGGGCGGCAACTAATGAAAAACTGTTTTTT
CASSISGAATNEKLFF
>TRBV16|-|13|TRBJ2-1|-
TGTGCCAGCAACCTTCGGGGGAACAATGAGCAGTTCTTC
CASNLRGNNEQFF
>TRBV7-6|-|14|TRBJ1-4|-
TGTGCCAGCAAGCCGACAGCAACTAATGAAAAACTGTTTTTT
CASKPTATNEKLFF
>TRBV7-3|TRBD2|13|TRBJ2-3|-
TGTGCCAGCAGTTCTGCGGGAGAAGATACGCAGTATTTT
CASSSAGEDTQYF
>TRBV7-3|-|18|TRBJ2-1|few
TGTGCCAGCAGCTTAGGAGTTGCAGGACAAGGGGCCTACAATGAGCAGTTCTTC
CASSLGVAGQGAYNEQFF
>TRBV11-1|TRBD2|15|TRBJ2-7|-
TGTGCCAGCAGCCCCTTAGCGGGAGGGCCCTACGAGCAGTACTTC
CASSPLAGGPYEQYF
>TRBV19|TRBD1|12|TRBJ1-6|-
TGTGCCAGCCGACAGGGGGGTTCACCCCTCCACTTT
CASRQGGSPLHF
>TRBV6-5|-|13|TRBJ2-7|-
TGTGCCACTTCGGAGGGGCTCTCCTACGAGCAGTACTTC
CATSEGLSYEQYF
>TRBV19|-|13|TRBJ1-1|-
TGTGCCAGTACCATAGGAGGGTTCACTGAAGCTTTCTTT
CASTIGGFTEAFF
>TRBV5-4|TRBD2|16|TRBJ2-1|-
TGTGCCAGCAGCTCCATGGGGGGGAGTAGGTACAATGAGCAGTTCTTC
CASSSMGGSRYNEQFF
>TRBV11-1|TRBD2|16|TRBJ2-1|-
TGTGCCAGCAGCGTGGGACTAGCGGGGGTCTACAATGAGCAGTTCTTC
CASSVGLAGVYNEQFF
>TRBV30|-|15|TRBJ2-3|-
TGTGCCTGGAGGGAAGGGGTTTACCACACAGATACGCAGTATTTT
CAWREGVYHTDTQYF
>TRBV15|TRBD1|16|TRBJ2-5|-
TGTGCCACCAGCCGCCTCGGCGCAGGACAGGCAGAGACCCAGTACTTC
CATSRLGAGQAETQYF
>TRBV2|-|15|TRBJ1-1|-
TGTGCCAGCAGTGGACCGGAGCAGATTCTCACTGAAGCTTTCTTT
CASSGPEQILTEAFF
>TRBV19|-|14|TRBJ2-7|-
TGTGCCAGTAGTGTCATGGACAGCGATCTCGAGCAGTACTTC
CASSVMDSDLEQYF
>TRBV7-7|-|18|TRBJ2-1|-
TGTGCTAGCAGCTCTCTCCCCCCCCAAGAGAGCTCCTACAATGAGCAGTTCTTC
CASSSLPPQESSYNEQFF
>TRBV7-8|-|11|TRBJ2-7|-
TGTGCCAGCAGCCCCGAGCCCGAGGCCCACTTC
CASSPEPEAHF
>TRBV3-1/TRBV3-2|-|13|TRBJ2-5|-
TGTGCCAGCAGACAGGGAGTGGGGGAGACCCAGTACTTC
CASRQGVGETQYF
>TRBV5-1|-|14|TRBJ2-5|-
TGCGCCAGCAGCTTCCCGGATTTGAGGGAGACCCAGTACTTC
CASSFPDLRETQYF
>TRBV11-2|-|14|TRBJ2-1|-
TGTGCCAGCAGCTTAGAGGAGGGGTATGGTGAGCAGTTCTTC
CASSLEEGYGEQFF
>TRBV7-3|TRBD2|15|TRBJ2-1|once
TGTGCCAGCAGCTTAGGCGGGAGGGCCGGGAATGAGCAGTTCTTC
CASSLGGRAGNEQFF
>TRBV19|TRBD2|18|TRBJ2-7|-
TGTGCCAGTAGTGTTGCCGGACTAGCGGGAGGCCGGGGCTACGAGCAGTACTTC
CASSVAGLAGGRGYEQYF